One sample yielded the 26 T cell receptor beta chains listed below, sequenced in a study of sequential checkpoint blockade in melanoma (dated by TCRdb to between 2019 and 2020). Sample treatment or condition, as interpreted from the label and publication: randomized to nivolumab then ipilimumab (arm A) or the reverse (arm B). Libraries were made using the immunoSEQ multiplex PCR assay. What TCRdb holds here is the immuneACCESS table cut down to in-frame rearrangements. Part of the clones is not present; checked against another copy, under half of the missing clones reflect an unresolved V gene, and the others are unexplained. The sample has thousands of clones on record, approximately 77% of them singletons. The ten largest account for about 18% of the sample. The sequences come from CD8+ T cells sorted from blood (inferred from file names), collected from a patient given nivolumab and ipilimumab in sequence. These receptors were obtained from a human donor with melanoma.

On this clone itself: Germline and junction disagree at one end, which may indicate a read error. The CDR3 spells CASSHADSGGEPFF. As DNA, the CDR3 is TGCGCCAGCAGCCACGCTGACTCAGGCGGGGAGCCGTTTTTT. The chain is built from TRBV4-1 and TRBJ2-2; D may be TRBD2 (6 bases). CDR1 and CDR2 from the germline V gene are MGHRA and YSYEKL. This CDR3 spans 14 amino acids.

V and J are TRBV21-1 and TRBJ2-7; the tabulated D call, TRBD2, remains unverified against the DNA. TRBV21-1 is reported as a pseudogene. The CDR3 length is 15 residues. The CDR3 DNA reads as TGTGCCAGCAGCACCCCGGGTAGCGGGGGTGGACAGCAGTACTTC. It codes for CASSTPGSGGGQQYF.

The count of this clone is one. This chain connects TRBV5-1 to TRBJ1-1; 7 bases align to TRBD1. Losses at the gene ends were 0 bases for V and 4 bases for J; bases not matched to a gene: 6. Germline CDR1 SGHRS, CDR2 YFSETQ. The CDR3 length is 15 residues. The CDR3 sequence: CASSLARGLSTEAFF. In DNA, the CDR3 is TGCGCCAGCAGCTTGGCGAGGGGGCTGAGCACTGAAGCTTTCTTT.

This chain joins TRBV7-9 and TRBJ2-2, with TRBD1 matching over 8 bases. J gave up 1 base and V 5 bases, and 6 bases lay outside the gene matches. CDR1 and CDR2 from the germline V gene are SEHNR and FQNEAQ (reference sequence). The length of the CDR3 is 16 residues. This CDR3 is CASSTTGTGNTGELFF. The CDR3 bases are TGTGCCAGCAGCACGACCGGGACAGGGAACACCGGGGAGCTGTTTTTT.

The sample holds one count of this clone. V usage is TRBV19 and J usage is TRBJ1-2; D unresolved. V was pared by 1 base and J by 4 bases, with 16 bases between. The CDR3 has 16 residues. Per the germline V gene, CDR1 is LNHDA and CDR2 is SQIVND (reference sequence). CDR3 in amino acids: CASSIGLRNPSYGYTF. The CDR3 DNA reads TGTGCCAGTAGTATAGGCCTAAGAAACCCTTCCTATGGCTACACCTTC.

This clone was detected a few times. V and J are TRBV7-2 and TRBJ2-1, with a tentative D call TRBD2 (6 bases). The CDR3 runs to 16 residues. Germline V lookup: CDR1 SGHTA, CDR2 FQGNSA. Trimming pared 1 base from V and 0 bases from J, leaving 10 bases between. The CDR3, as DNA: TGTGCCAGCAGCTTAGTTTCCGGGAGCTCCTACAATGAGCAGTTCTTC. Its protein product is CASSLVSGSSYNEQFF.

V gene TRBV4-1 combines with J gene TRBJ2-1; 9 nucleotides align to TRBD1. Germline CDR1 is MGHRA and CDR2 is YSYEKL. This CDR3 is built from 16 residues. The V gene end was trimmed by 1 base and the J gene end by 4 bases; junction bases not matched to a gene: 5. The CDR3 protein is CASSQAGQGLYNEQFF. The CDR3 DNA reads as TGCGCCAGCAGCCAAGCCGGACAGGGGTTGTACAATGAGCAGTTCTTC.

This rearrangement joins TRBV4-1 to TRBJ1-4; weak D call: TRBD1 (5 bases). The CDR3 has 16 amino acids. The ends were cut back, 5 bases at V and 6 bases at J, with 19 bases in the middle. CDR1 is MGHRA and CDR2 is YSYEKL in the germline V gene. CDR3 bases: TGCGCCAGCAGCACTCTGACAGAAAGGCCGGATGAAAAACTGTTTTTT. It yields the protein CASSTLTERPDEKLFF.

The gene calls are TRBV27 and TRBJ2-7; 7 bases align to TRBD1. Trimming removed 6 bases from V and 1 base from J; junction bases left unmatched: 9. The CDR3 runs to 15 residues. Germline values: CDR1 MNHEY, CDR2 SMNVEV (reference sequence). CDR3 loop: CASSPTGAASYEQYF. CDR3 in DNA: TGTGCCAGCAGCCCCACAGGGGCGGCGTCCTACGAGCAGTACTTC.

The chain uses TRBV9 and TRBJ2-4, with 7 bases that match TRBD1. In germline, CDR1 is SGDLS, CDR2 YYNGEE. V dropped 4 bases and J dropped 8; count of bases not matched to a gene: 12. The CDR3 contains 15 residues. CDR3 residues: CASSTPAEGADIQYF. CDR3 nucleotide sequence: TGTGCCAGCAGCACCCCCGCCGAGGGGGCGGACATTCAGTACTTC.

The chain combines TRBV6-4 with TRBJ2-3, with D possibly TRBD1 on 7 matching bases. V was cut by 3 bases and J by 6 bases, with 13 bases left in between. Per the germline V gene, CDR1 is MRHNA and CDR2 is SNTAGT. The CDR3 is made up of 14 amino acids. The CDR3 reads CASSEEGASDTQYF. CDR3 coding DNA: TGTGCCAGCAGTGAGGAGGGGGCATCGGATACGCAGTATTTT.

The CDR3: CASSYGAGNSPLHF. The CDR3 region has the DNA TGTGCCAGCAGTTACGGGGCAGGGAATTCACCCCTCCACTTT. The rearrangement joins TRBV6-5 to TRBJ1-6, with a possible D match to TRBD1 (5 bases). V gave up 2 bases and J gave up 7 bases, with 9 bases separating them. The CDR3 sequence is 14 residues long. CDR1 is MNHEY and CDR2 is SVGAGI in the germline V gene.

The chain has TRBV7-2 and TRBJ2-1; 9 positions agree with TRBD2. The CDR3 spans 17 residues. J lost 7 bases, V lost 5 bases, and 15 bases had no gene match. Germline lookup yields CDR1 SGHTA and CDR2 FQGNSA. The CDR3 coding sequence is TGTGCCAGCAGCCCCTTCCTCGGCGGGAGGGCCAAGAATGAGCAGTTCTTC. Translated: CASSPFLGGRAKNEQFF.

V usage is TRBV12-5 and J usage is TRBJ2-7, with TRBD2 matching 8 bases. This CDR3 spans 14 amino acids. With V trimmed by 11 bases and J by 3 bases, 12 bases remained unmatched. Germline values: CDR1 LGHNT, CDR2 FRNRAP. CDR3 sequence reads: CAGIVMRGVYEQYF. CDR3 nucleotide sequence: TGTGCTGGAATAGTGATGCGGGGGGTCTACGAGCAGTACTTC. The full variable domain, with the rest looked up from reference TRBV12-5 and TRBJ2-7, is DARVTQTPRHKVTEMGQEVTMRCQPILGHNTVFWYRQTMMQGLELLAYFRNRAPLDDSGMPKDRFSAEMPDATLATLKIQPSEPRDSAVYFCAGIVMRGVYEQYFGPGTRLTVT.

This sequence joins TRBV19 and TRBJ2-2, with D perhaps matching TRBD2 (6 bases). The germline CDR1 and CDR2 sequences are LNHDA and SQIVND (reference sequence). V was shortened by 4 bases and J by 7 bases, with 13 bases between the two germline ends. This CDR3 has 14 residues. The CDR3 region is CASSTRERVGELFF. CDR3 DNA: TGTGCCAGTAGTACCCGGGAGAGGGTCGGGGAGCTGTTTTTT.

This clone was observed a handful of times. This chain joins TRBV7-9 and TRBJ2-7; a possible D gene is TRBD2 (5 bases). The length of the CDR3 is 13 residues. V was clipped by 4 bases and J by 2 bases, with 9 bases between them. Per germline, CDR1 SEHNR and CDR2 FQNEAQ (reference sequence). Here the CDR3 reads CASSSRAAYEQYF. Written as DNA, the CDR3 is TGTGCCAGCAGCTCGAGGGCCGCCTACGAGCAGTACTTC.

In this sample, this clone turned up once. The chain links TRBV6-4 to TRBJ1-5; 11 bases fit TRBD1. The germline CDR1 and CDR2 sequences are MRHNA and SNTAGT. This CDR3 is 14 amino acids long. Trimming at V came to 3 bases and at J to 7 bases, leaving 2 bases not matched to a gene. This CDR3 reads CASSEGQGGQPQHF. In DNA, the CDR3 is TGTGCCAGCAGTGAGGGACAGGGGGGACAGCCCCAGCATTTT.

This chain uses TRBV7-2 with TRBJ1-5; D perhaps matches TRBD1 (6 bases). V shed 5 bases and J shed 6 bases, with 14 bases lying between them. Germline CDR1 is SGHTA and CDR2 is FQGNSA. This CDR3 has 14 residues. The CDR3 loop is CASSLGQRRQPQHF. The CDR3 DNA follows: TGTGCCAGCAGCCTTGGACAGCGCCGTCAGCCCCAGCATTTT. The full variable domain, rest sourced from reference TRBV7-2 and TRBJ1-5, is GAGVSQSPSNKVTEKGKDVELRCDPISGHTALYWYRQSLGQGLEFLIYFQGNSAPDKSGLPSDRFSAERTGGSVSTLTIQRTQQEDSAVYLCASSLGQRRQPQHFGDGTRLSIL.

This clone was seen a single time. This chain uses TRBV19 with TRBJ2-5, with 8 bases identical to TRBD2. With V trimmed by 3 bases and J by 4 bases, 16 bases remained unmatched. CDR1 LNHDA and CDR2 SQIVND come from the germline V gene (reference sequence). This CDR3 contains 18 residues. CDR3 DNA sequence: TGTGCCAGTAGTATTCGCTCCGTTTCGGGAGGGCCGTCAGAGACCCAGTACTTC. It translates to CASSIRSVSGGPSETQYF.

CDR3 nucleotides: TGTGCCAGCAGCTTATCCAGGGTCAATGAGCAGTTCTTC. Translation: CASSLSRVNEQFF. V usage is TRBV7-9 and J usage is TRBJ2-1, with D tentatively TRBD1 (5 bases). This CDR3 region has 13 residues. From germline, CDR1 is SEHNR and CDR2 FQNEAQ (reference sequence). Trimming stripped 2 bases from V and 6 bases from J, with 8 bases between.

The chain uses TRBV5-1 and TRBJ2-1; 10 bases are shared with TRBD2. The CDR3 length is 15 residues. Trimming cost V 0 bases and J 4 bases; bases outside gene matches: 1. Germline V gene data show CDR1 as SGHRS and CDR2 as YFSETQ. The CDR3 DNA reads TGCGCCAGCAGCTTGGGGACTAGCGGATACAATGAGCAGTTCTTC. It translates to CASSLGTSGYNEQFF.

The chain's CDR3 is CASSLTSGAADTQYF. The CDR3 region has the DNA TGTGCCAGCAGCTTAACTAGCGGGGCTGCAGATACGCAGTATTTT. The rearrangement uses TRBV7-2 and TRBJ2-3; 10 bases align to TRBD2. J was trimmed by 4 bases and V by 2 bases; bases with no gene match: 3. Germline CDR1 and CDR2: SGHTA and FQGNSA. The CDR3 spans 15 residues.

A few counts support this clone. This sequence joins TRBV27 and TRBJ2-7, with D tentatively TRBD2 (5 bases). The CDR3 has 14 residues. The germline V and J ends were trimmed by 6 bases and 0 bases, with 12 bases remaining between them. CDR1 and CDR2 from the germline V gene are MNHEY and SMNVEV (reference sequence). The chain's CDR3 is CASRVSVSSYEQYF. CDR3 DNA: TGTGCCAGCAGGGTTAGCGTTAGCTCCTACGAGCAGTACTTC.

The chain combines TRBV6-5 with TRBJ2-1; no clear D. Germline V gene sequence: CDR1 MNHEY, CDR2 SVGAGI. V was trimmed by 8 bases and J by 5 bases, leaving 7 bases between them. This CDR3 is 11 amino acids long. Written as DNA, the CDR3 is TGTGCCAGCGAGTCCCACAATGAGCAGTTCTTC. Its protein product is CASESHNEQFF.

The chain combines TRBV28 with TRBJ1-6; 7 bases are a match to TRBD1. The CDR3 totals 16 residues. V lost 6 bases and J lost 8; bases outside the gene matches: 13. Germline-derived CDR1 and CDR2 are MDHEN and SYDVKM. CDR3 loop: CASSPQTTGRDSPLHF. CDR3 DNA: TGTGCCAGCAGCCCTCAAACGACAGGGCGAGATTCACCCCTCCACTTT. The full variable domain, rest sourced from reference TRBV28 and TRBJ1-6, is DVKVTQSSRYLVKRTGEKVFLECVQDMDHENMFWYRQDPGLGLRLIYFSYDVKMKEKGDIPEGYSVSREKKERFSLILESASTNQTSMYLCASSPQTTGRDSPLHFGNGTRLTVT.

The chain joins TRBV4-1 to TRBJ2-7; tentatively, D is TRBD1 (6 bases). The ends were cut back, 0 bases at V and 5 bases at J, with 17 bases in the middle. Germline V lookup: CDR1 MGHRA, CDR2 YSYEKL. This CDR3 contains 16 residues. CDR3 sequence reads: CASSQDNAGAPNEQYF. DNA for the CDR3: TGCGCCAGCAGCCAAGATAACGCAGGGGCTCCGAACGAGCAGTACTTC.